This T cell receptor beta chain was found in a study of blood T cell repertoires in COVID-19. On the study more broadly: Acute-phase and convalescent COVID-19 samples originated in the United States, Italy and Spain. PBMCs, B-cell-depleted T cells, or T cells provided the cDNA or gDNA that made up the material.

Authors' analysis steps: Reference gene primer amplification gave estimated nucleated cell counts. Measured with immunoSEQ multiplex PCR; TCRdb has only the in-frame clones, and not every one. The D gene and trimming were derived from the DNA, and the V and J assignments and clone size from that table. The sample has about 40,000 clones, roughly four fifths seen once; the top ten hold around 42%. Germline assignment: CDR1 SGHTS and CDR2 YDEGEE. V lost 4 bases and J lost 7, with 12 bases in between. This CDR3 is built from 13 residues. The sequencing sample was made of peripheral blood. The clonotype originates from a human donor in a cohort sampled during active or convalescent COVID-19. The donor label of this sample is uncertain. The chain carries TRBV5-8 and TRBJ2-1; TRBD1 might be the D (5 bases). The CDR3 protein is CASSDDSGNEQFF. In nucleotides, the CDR3 is TGTGCCAGCAGCGATGACAGTGGGAATGAGCAGTTCTTC.